This entry is about one T cell receptor beta chain. This clonotype turned up a few times. The antigen it recognizes is unknown. Nothing much larger sits one base from this clone, and base qualities are not available. This record comes from a study of T cells in Graves' hyperthyroidism and ophthalmopathy (dated by TCRdb to about 2019). With respect to the entire study: Peripheral blood samples were taken at initial diagnosis, before any treatment was given. Once sampling was done, hyperthyroidism patients were given methimazole at a starting dose of 30 mg daily, whereas ophthalmopathy patients were given high-dose intravenous methylprednisolone. In roughly six Graves' hyperthyroidism patients, the study also compared T-cell repertoires from thyroid tissue with T-cell repertoires from blood. The paper describes TCR Vbeta CDR3 sequencing of roughly 130 peripheral blood samples, made up of some 42 ophthalmopathy patients, some 80 hyperthyroidism patients and some 17 progressor patients. To identify distinguishing TCR V-J signatures, a discovery cohort of 90 to 100 patients was used, comprising under 45 with Graves' ophthalmopathy and roughly 60 with stable Graves' hyperthyroidism. Prospective prediction of ophthalmopathy was tested in an independent validation cohort consisting of fewer than 20 hyperthyroidism patients and over 15 patients who later progressed to ophthalmopathy. The 100 or so discovery patients were divided at random into training and test sets in a 7:3 ratio.

Stable Graves' hyperthyroidism was defined as no progression to ophthalmopathy during 18 months of follow-up. The hyperthyroidism patients were between 18 and 65 years old and newly diagnosed, with a disease duration of less than 2 months. Patients with uncontrolled infections, other autoimmune diseases, pregnancy or lactation were excluded. Clinical symptoms, serum thyroxine and TRAb, thyroid ultrasound, and orbital computed tomography formed the basis for the diagnoses. PBMCs were isolated from about 9 ml of fresh peripheral blood by Ficoll-Paque density gradient centrifugation. Total RNA was extracted using Trizol reagent, and RNA quality was assessed on an Agilent 2100 Bioanalyzer. Trimming removed 0 bases from V and 0 bases from J, leaving 12 bases between the germline ends. From the cysteine through the phenylalanine, the CDR3 covers 16 amino acids. Only the CDR3 region is kept as DNA, spanning 48 bases read in frame from base 1. The germline V gene (reference sequence) provides CDR1 DFQATT and CDR2 SNEGSKA.

Points the paper makes about the study in general: Ophthalmopathy was separated from stable hyperthyroidism by a 13 V-J signature model, with around 90% sensitivity and just over 81% specificity obtained in cross-validation and 80%/75% obtained in testing. No statistical method was used to fix the sample size in advance, and group allocation was not hidden from the investigators. Most expanded thyroid clonotypes (frequency above 0.001) were also detected in blood, suggesting blood repertoires may reflect thyroid immune responses. In validation, the model predicted progression to ophthalmopathy with approximately 70% sensitivity and about 73% specificity, a median of 6.5 months before onset.

The TCR beta CDR3 regions were amplified from RNA transcripts. The TCR CDR3 was subjected to a first round of RT-PCR using the HTBI primer set and the Qiagen OneStep RT-PCR kit. Libraries were constructed in a second round of multiplex PCR, after which size selection and purification were performed. Paired-end sequencing of the libraries was performed with 100 bp reads on an Illumina HiSeq2000. On the authors' methods: SOAPnuke was used to process the raw data, throwing out any read that contained adapters or uncalled bases, had a mean Phred below 15, or lacked an exact constant-primer or identifier match. High-quality paired reads were merged using COPE v1.2.5, and each unique nucleotide sequence was defined as a clonotype. MiTCR v1.1 was used to align clonotypes to the IMGT TRBV, TRBD and TRBJ reference segments. Only V-J combinations with frequency above 0.0001, covering about 99% of repertoires, were analysed. The TCS score was defined as the ratio of F50 (clonal expansion) to E x V (chaos), calculated using BLOSUM62-based TCRdist between CDR3 peptides within each V-J. Welch's t-statistics and random forest reduced just over 500 V-J features to 13, which were used in a naive Bayes classifier (R e1071). The public reads were reanalyzed by TCRdb: fastp trimming at Q25, MiXCR alignment, in-frame beta chains only. Each CDR3 protein appears once, grouped with its most common genes and DNA. TCRdb's processing, not the authors', yielded these V and J calls. A total of hundreds of thousands of distinct CDR3 sequences appear in this sample, 12% to 15% of them only once. Roughly 10% of the sample belongs to the ten largest clones.

The receptor comes from a woman younger than 30 with Graves' hyperthyroidism. This chain joins TRBV20-1 to TRBJ1-5; the D segment could be TRBD1, given 6 matching bases. Sequenced sample: blood. Here is the DNA: TGCAGTGCTAGAGATCCCACCAGGGGTAGCAATCAGCCCCAGCATTTT. This sequence encodes CSARDPTRGSNQPQHF.